The 10 T cell receptor beta chains below were found in one sample sequenced in a study of T cells after yellow fever vaccination (dated by TCRdb to 2018 to 2020). In light of the paper, this sample's treatment or condition label describes: live attenuated yellow fever vaccine strain. The method was 5' RACE. The run used an Illumina HiSeq 2500. The public sequencing data were trimmed at Q25 with fastp and processed into clonotypes with MiXCR by TCRdb, which kept only in-frame beta chains. For every CDR3 protein sequence, its rows merge into one entry that carries the most common genes and DNA. Present in this sample are more than 120,000 distinct CDR3 sequences, over 7% of which were seen just once. The ten top clones hold around 0.73% of the sample. This specimen consisted of CD4+ T cells sorted from PBMCs, obtained 5 days after the yellow fever booster vaccination. The receptors were gathered from a man younger than 40 who received the YFV17D yellow fever vaccine.

In this sample, this clonotype turned up many times. The V gene is TRBV6-2 or TRBV6-3, the J gene TRBJ2-6; D is unresolved. CDR1 is MNHEY and CDR2 is SVGEGT in the germline V gene. Trimming removed 8 bases at V and 1 base at J, with 6 bases between. The CDR3 runs 13 residues. CDR3 DNA sequence: TGTGCCAGCTGTAGGTCTGGGGCCAACGTCCTGACTTTC. Translated, it gives CASCRSGANVLTF.

This clonotype was detected ten times or more. V gene TRBV5-1 combines with J gene TRBJ2-5; D is unclear. Germline V CDR1 and CDR2: SGHRS, YFSETQ. The CDR3 sequence is 15 residues long. V dropped 1 base and J dropped 5 bases, with 15 bases sitting between them. The DNA for the CDR3 is TGCGCCAGCAGCTTGCACGGGCGAAATTCGGAGACCCAGTACTTC. This translates into CASSLHGRNSETQYF.

This clonotype has a count of ten or more. The chain uses TRBV10-3 and TRBJ1-1; D is undetermined. The CDR3 contains 13 residues. The V and J ends lost 3 bases and 1 base respectively, with 6 bases between them. Germline CDR1 is ENHRY and CDR2 is SYGVKD. The CDR3 is CAISDRGNTEAFF. CDR3 nucleotide sequence: TGTGCCATCAGTGACAGAGGGAACACTGAAGCTTTCTTT.

This clonotype was observed at least ten times. The V call is TRBV6-1, the J call TRBJ2-3; perhaps TRBD1 as D (5 bases). Germline CDR1 reads MNHNS; CDR2 reads SASEGT. The ends were cut back, 3 bases at V and 3 bases at J, with 13 bases in the middle. The CDR3 is 15 amino acids. DNA for the CDR3: TGTGCCAGCAGTGATGGTGGCAGGACAACAGATACGCAGTATTTT. Its protein is CASSDGGRTTDTQYF.

This clonotype was counted a few times. The chain employs TRBV5-1 and TRBJ2-7, with 7 bases lining up with TRBD1. The CDR3 totals 14 residues. Per the germline V gene, CDR1 is SGHRS and CDR2 is YFSETQ. The ends lost 4 bases at V and 3 bases at J; junction bases unmatched: 7. The CDR3 DNA reads as TGCGCCAGCAGCCCAGACAGGGATCTCTACGAGCAGTACTTC. This sequence encodes CASSPDRDLYEQYF.

About this clonotype itself: With a much larger clone just one base away, this may be a read error. The CDR3 spells CASSLGGTENTEAFF. The CDR3 DNA follows: TGTGCCAGCAGTTTGGGTGGCACGGAGAACACTGAAGCTTTCTTT. The V gene is TRBV12-3 or TRBV12-4, the J gene TRBJ1-1; no clear D. This CDR3 is 15 amino acids long. V gave up 3 bases and J gave up 1 base, with 12 bases separating them.

This clonotype was seen many times. This chain uses TRBV5-5 with TRBJ2-2; D is unresolved. Trimming shortened V by 0 bases and J by 5 bases, and 5 bases separated the two germline ends. CDR3 length equals 13 residues. Germline V gene data show CDR1 as SGHKS and CDR2 as YYEKEE (reference sequence). DNA of the CDR3: TGTGCCAGCAGCTTGGCAGCGACCGGGGAGCTGTTTTTT. It specifies CASSLAATGELFF.

Comment on this clonotype: Germline and junction disagree at one end, which may indicate a read error. This sequence joins TRBV6-1 and TRBJ1-1; D is ambiguous. The CDR3 extends over 16 amino acids. Germline CDR1 MNHNS, CDR2 SASEGT. The CDR3 region is CASSDGGTRLNAEAFF. CDR3 DNA: TGTGCCAGCAGCGACGGAGGCACCCGATTGAACGCTGAAGCTTTCTTT.

The table lists this clonotype with many counts. The J gene is TRBJ2-7, the V gene TRBV6-2 or TRBV6-3; no clear D gene. The CDR3 contains 10 residues. CDR1 MNHEY and CDR2 SVGEGT come from the germline V gene. Trimming stripped 8 bases from V and 7 bases from J, with 9 bases between. For the CDR3, the DNA is TGTGCCAGCCGTGATGAGGAGCAGTACTTC. Translated: CASRDEEQYF.

The table lists this clonotype with many counts. J is TRBJ2-5 and V is TRBV30; no firm D call. V was shortened by 0 bases and J by 4 bases, with 6 bases between the two germline ends. This CDR3 is 12 amino acids long. Per the germline V gene, CDR1 is GTSNPN and CDR2 is SVGIG (reference sequence). The DNA for the CDR3 is TGTGCCTGGAGTGTTCTAGGAGAGACCCAGTACTTC. Its protein product is CAWSVLGETQYF.